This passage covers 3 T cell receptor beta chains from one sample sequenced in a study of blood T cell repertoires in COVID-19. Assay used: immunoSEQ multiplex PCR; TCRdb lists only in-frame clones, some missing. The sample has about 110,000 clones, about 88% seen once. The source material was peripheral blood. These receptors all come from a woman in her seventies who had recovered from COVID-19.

The DNA for the CDR3 is TGTGCCAGCAGGCCCTCCGGGACACGCTATGAGCAGTTCTTC. It encodes CASRPSGTRYEQFF. The V call is TRBV7-2, the J call TRBJ2-1; weak D call: TRBD1 (6 bases). This CDR3 contains 14 residues. Germline-derived CDR1 and CDR2 are SGHTA and FQGNSA. Between the trimmed V and J ends, which lost 6 bases and 8 bases, there was a span of 17 bases.

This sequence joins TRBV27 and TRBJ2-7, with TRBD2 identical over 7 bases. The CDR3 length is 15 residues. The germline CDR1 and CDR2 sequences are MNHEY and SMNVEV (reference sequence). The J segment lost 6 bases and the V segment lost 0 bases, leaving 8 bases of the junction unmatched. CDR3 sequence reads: CASSLSPGRASEQYF. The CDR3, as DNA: TGTGCCAGCAGTTTATCCCCTGGGAGGGCTTCCGAGCAGTACTTC.

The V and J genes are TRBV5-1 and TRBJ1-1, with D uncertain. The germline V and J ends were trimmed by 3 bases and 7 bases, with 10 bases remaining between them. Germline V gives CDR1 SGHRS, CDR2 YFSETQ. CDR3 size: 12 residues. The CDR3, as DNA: TGCGCCAGCAGCTGGCCTGGTATTGAAGCTTTCTTT. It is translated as CASSWPGIEAFF.